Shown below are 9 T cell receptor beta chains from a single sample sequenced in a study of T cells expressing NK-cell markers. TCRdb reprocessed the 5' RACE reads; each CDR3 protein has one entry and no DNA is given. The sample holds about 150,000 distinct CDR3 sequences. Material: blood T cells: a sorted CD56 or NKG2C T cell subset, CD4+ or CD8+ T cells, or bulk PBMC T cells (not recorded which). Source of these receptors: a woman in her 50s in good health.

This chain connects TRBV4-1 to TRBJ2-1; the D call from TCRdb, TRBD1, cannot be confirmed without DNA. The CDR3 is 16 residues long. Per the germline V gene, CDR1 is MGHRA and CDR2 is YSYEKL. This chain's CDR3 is CASSQEGRNSYNEQFF.

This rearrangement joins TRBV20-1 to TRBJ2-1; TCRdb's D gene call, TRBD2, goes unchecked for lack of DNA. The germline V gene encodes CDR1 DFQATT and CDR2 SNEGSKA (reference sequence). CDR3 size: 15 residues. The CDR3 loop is CSAPDGDLGLNEQFF.

CDR3 sequence: CASSSSTRDNQETQYF. The rearrangement links TRBV6-6 to TRBJ2-5; there is no DNA to check the TCRdb D call of TRBD1. The CDR3 is made up of 16 amino acids. Germline-derived CDR1 and CDR2 are MNHNY and SVGAGI (reference sequence).

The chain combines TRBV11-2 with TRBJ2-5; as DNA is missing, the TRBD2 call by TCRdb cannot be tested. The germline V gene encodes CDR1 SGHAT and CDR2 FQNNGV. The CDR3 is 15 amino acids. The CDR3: CASSLEALAGETQYF. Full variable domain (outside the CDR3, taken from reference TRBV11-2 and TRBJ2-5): EAGVAQSPRYKIIEKRQSVAFWCNPISGHATLYWYQQILGQGPKLLIQFQNNGVVDDSQLPKDRFSAERLKGVDSTLKIQPAKLEDSAVYLCASSLEALAGETQYFGPGTRLLVL.

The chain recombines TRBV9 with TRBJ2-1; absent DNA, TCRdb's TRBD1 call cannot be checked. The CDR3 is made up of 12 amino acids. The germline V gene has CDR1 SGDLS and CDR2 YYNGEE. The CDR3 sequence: CASSLSPDEQFF.

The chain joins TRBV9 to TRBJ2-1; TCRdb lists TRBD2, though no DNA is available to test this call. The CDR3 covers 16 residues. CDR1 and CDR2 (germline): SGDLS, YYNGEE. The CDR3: CASSVGGLVSYNEQFF. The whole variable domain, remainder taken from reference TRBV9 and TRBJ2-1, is DSGVTQTPKHLITATGQRVTLRCSPRSGDLSVYWYQQSLDQGLQFLIQYYNGEERAKGNILERFSAQQFPDLHSELNLSSLELGDSALYFCASSVGGLVSYNEQFFGPGTRLTVL.

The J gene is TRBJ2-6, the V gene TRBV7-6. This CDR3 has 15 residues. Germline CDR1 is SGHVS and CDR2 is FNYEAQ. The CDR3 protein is CASSLGRAGANVLTF.

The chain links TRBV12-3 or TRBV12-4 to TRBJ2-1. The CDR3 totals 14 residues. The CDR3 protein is CASSYSAGYNEQFF.

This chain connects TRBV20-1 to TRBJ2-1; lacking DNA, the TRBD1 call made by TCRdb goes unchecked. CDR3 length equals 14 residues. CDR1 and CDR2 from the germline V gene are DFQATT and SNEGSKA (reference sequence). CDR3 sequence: CSASVGGDWNEQFF.